This T cell receptor beta chain was identified during a study of T cells in Graves' hyperthyroidism and ophthalmopathy (dated 2019 in TCRdb). General notes on the study: Peripheral blood was sampled at the time of initial diagnosis, prior to any treatment. The approximately 98 discovery patients were randomly divided into training and test sets at a 7:3 ratio. The study also compared thyroid tissue and blood T-cell repertoires from more than five Graves' hyperthyroidism patients. Whether ophthalmopathy could be predicted prospectively was tested in an independent validation cohort made up of under 20 hyperthyroidism patients plus 17 patients who later progressed to ophthalmopathy. TCR Vbeta CDR3 sequencing of roughly 140 peripheral blood samples (over 40 ophthalmopathy, 75 to 85 hyperthyroidism and some 17 progressor patients) is reported in the paper. Once sampling was done, hyperthyroidism patients were given methimazole at a starting dose of 30 mg daily, whereas ophthalmopathy patients were given high-dose intravenous methylprednisolone. A discovery cohort of approximately 100 patients, approximately 45 with Graves' ophthalmopathy and roughly 59 with stable Graves' hyperthyroidism, was used to find distinguishing TCR V-J signatures.

Ophthalmopathy patients had moderately to severely active disease, with a Clinical Activity Score of 3 or more, a NOSPECS grade of 4 or more, and a disease duration of less than 3 months. The study excluded patients with uncontrolled infections, other autoimmune diseases, pregnancy or lactation. Diagnoses relied on clinical symptoms, serum thyroxine and TRAb, thyroid ultrasound and orbital computed tomography. PBMCs were separated from about 10 ml of fresh peripheral blood using Ficoll-Paque density gradient centrifugation. Total RNA was extracted with Trizol reagent, and quality was checked on an Agilent 2100 Bioanalyzer. Study-wide findings and limitations: Most expanded thyroid clonotypes (frequency above 0.001) were also detected in blood, a finding suggesting that blood repertoires may reflect thyroid immune responses. Sample size was not statistically predetermined, and blinding of investigators to group allocation was not performed. In cross-validation, a model built on a 13 V-J signature told ophthalmopathy apart from stable hyperthyroidism with approximately 90% sensitivity and about 81% specificity, and in testing the same model reached 80%/75%. In validation, progression to ophthalmopathy was predicted by the model with nearly 71% sensitivity and 72% to 80% specificity, a median of 6.5 months before onset.

In this sample, this clonotype turned up many times. No cognate antigen has been identified for it. No per-base quality is available; no much larger clone lies one base away. The TCR beta CDR3 regions were amplified from RNA transcripts. The first round of RT-PCR for the TCR CDR3 was performed with the HTBI primer set and the Qiagen OneStep RT-PCR kit. The libraries were constructed in a second round of multiplex PCR and then size-selected and purified. Paired-end sequencing of the libraries was performed with 100 bp reads on an Illumina HiSeq2000. The authors' analysis ran thus. Raw data were processed with SOAPnuke, discarding reads with adapters, uncalled bases, mean Phred below 15, or no exact constant-primer or identifier match. COPE v1.2.5 was used to merge the high-quality paired reads, and each unique nucleotide sequence was defined as a clonotype. MiTCR v1.1 was used to align clonotypes to the IMGT TRBV, TRBD and TRBJ reference segments. Only V-J combinations with frequency above 0.0001, covering 98% to 99.2% of repertoires, were analysed. A TCS score was defined as the ratio of F50 (clonal expansion) to E x V (chaos), with BLOSUM62-based TCRdist applied between CDR3 peptides within each V-J. Welch's t-statistics and random forest reduced approximately 520 V-J features to 13, which were used in a naive Bayes classifier (R e1071). The raw public data were reprocessed by TCRdb itself: fastp quality trimming at Q25, MiXCR clonotype calling, in-frame beta chains only. All rows with the same CDR3 protein become a single entry with the most common DNA and genes. TCRdb's processing, not the study's, gives the V and J calls here. The sample profile shows fewer than 450,000 distinct CDR3 sequences; about 18% of them were found once. 40% of the sample rests with the top ten.

The clonotype was recovered from a man between 18 and 35 years old with Graves' ophthalmopathy. Sequencing was done on a sample of blood.

This receptor has the CDR3 CASRDTTGNYGYTF. The nucleotides are TGTGCCAGCAGGGACACGACAGGGAACTATGGCTACACCTTC. The chain employs TRBV12-3 or TRBV12-4 and TRBJ1-2, with TRBD1 identical over 7 junction bases. V ends up 6 bases short and J 2 bases short, with an unmatched junction base count of 6. Including the terminal cysteine and phenylalanine, the CDR3 comprises 14 residues. The kept DNA is CDR3 alone, 42 bases in frame from the first base.